This T cell receptor beta chain emerged from a study of shared clonotypes between healthy human individuals. Study details: Each donor's CD4 naive and CD4 memory cells filled three plates apiece, CD8 naive two, and CD8 memory one. Study-wide results and limits: Generally, estimated richness proved larger in naive subsets than it did in memory subsets. A reduction in generation probabilities was seen for non-shared clonotypes relative to those shared by all four donors.

HIV-negative, healthy adults without recent acute infections or vaccinations were the donors. Note on this clone: Its specificity is not known.

TCRdb keeps only in-frame clones here, not all; method: immunoSEQ multiplex PCR. The repertoire holds over a million clones, with 75% to 85% as singletons. The sequence was obtained from a young man in good health. Some clones in this sample may be carry-over from other donors' samples. The specimen sequenced was memory CD4+ T cells from PBMCs. The subset: CD45RA-negative fraction.

This chain's CDR3 is CASGRGNTGELFF. The CDR3 bases are TGTGCCAGCGGGAGGGGGAACACCGGGGAGCTGTTTTTT. The chain joins TRBV7-6 to TRBJ2-2; TRBD2 aligns across 7 bases. The CDR3 sequence is 13 residues long. With V trimmed by 8 bases and J by 1 base, 1 base remained unmatched. CDR1 SGHVS and CDR2 FNYEAQ come from the germline V gene.